Shown below are 27 T cell receptor beta chains from a single sample sequenced in a study of blood T cell repertoires in COVID-19. TCRdb keeps only in-frame clones here, not all; method: immunoSEQ multiplex PCR. The data show about 64,000 clones, around 86% seen once. Sequenced sample: peripheral blood. The receptors were gathered from a man aged 35-49 years with acute or convalescent COVID-19.

This rearrangement joins TRBV6-5 to TRBJ1-2; D remains ambiguous. Trimming removed 2 bases from V and 4 bases from J, with 8 bases in between. Germline CDR1 is MNHEY and CDR2 is SVGAGI. This CDR3 is 13 amino acids long. The CDR3 DNA reads TGTGCCAGCAGTTACACGCCACTCTATGGCTACACCTTC. This translates into CASSYTPLYGYTF.

The chain has TRBV28 and TRBJ1-5; perhaps TRBD1 as D (5 bases). The germline V gene encodes CDR1 MDHEN and CDR2 SYDVKM. The CDR3 sequence is 15 residues long. V was trimmed by 5 bases and J by 4 bases, leaving 15 bases between them. In nucleotides, the CDR3 is TGTGCCAGCAGTGACCTGTGGGGACTAAATCAGCCCCAGCATTTT. This gives the protein CASSDLWGLNQPQHF.

J is TRBJ1-1 and V is TRBV29-1; D might be TRBD1 (5 bases). Trimming removed 7 bases from V and 3 bases from J, with 9 bases in between. Per germline, CDR1 SQVTM and CDR2 ANQGSEA. The CDR3 consists of 11 residues. The CDR3 DNA reads TGCAGCGGACAGATGGACACTGAAGCTTTCTTT. Translating gives CSGQMDTEAFF.

The chain employs TRBV3-1 (or the pseudogene TRBV3-2) and TRBJ2-2, with TRBD2 matching 9 bases. Germline CDR1 is LGHDT and CDR2 is YNNKEL (reference sequence). The CDR3 extends over 16 amino acids. Germline trimming cut 0 bases from V and 5 bases from J; bases unmatched to any gene: 4. The CDR3 spells CASSQETLAGTGELFF. CDR3 nucleotides: TGTGCCAGCAGCCAAGAAACGCTAGCGGGGACCGGGGAGCTGTTTTTT.

The rearrangement uses TRBV18 and TRBJ1-2, with D uncertain. The V gene lost 6 bases and the J gene lost 3 bases, with 14 bases spanning the gap. The CDR3 is made up of 14 amino acids. The germline gives CDR1 KGHSH, CDR2 LQKENI. CDR3 sequence (DNA): TGTGCCAGCTCCCAGAGCGCTGAGGACTATGGCTACACCTTC. Its protein is CASSQSAEDYGYTF.

J is TRBJ2-5 and V is TRBV10-3; D is ambiguous. Trimming removed 0 bases from V and 2 bases from J, with 7 bases in between. Per the germline V gene, CDR1 is ENHRY and CDR2 is SYGVKD. This CDR3 comprises 14 residues. As DNA, the CDR3 is TGTGCCATCAGTGAGTCTGGGCAGCAAGAGACCCAGTACTTC. Encoded protein: CAISESGQQETQYF.

The chain employs TRBV28 and TRBJ1-5; no definite D call. V was pared by 3 bases and J by 0 bases, with 18 bases between. Germline V gene data show CDR1 as MDHEN and CDR2 as SYDVKM. The CDR3 has 18 residues. CDR3 protein: CASSFSGVSYYSNQPQHF. The CDR3 DNA reads as TGTGCCAGCAGTTTCAGCGGGGTCAGCTATTATAGCAATCAGCCCCAGCATTTT.

This clone was counted once. The chain has TRBV9 and TRBJ2-7; the match to TRBD2 covers 12 bases. J was trimmed by 3 bases and V by 0 bases; bases with no gene match: 1. The CDR3 is 15 amino acids. Per the germline V gene, CDR1 is SGDLS and CDR2 is YYNGEE. The CDR3 spells CASSVGLAGDYEQYF. For the CDR3, the DNA is TGTGCCAGCAGCGTAGGACTAGCGGGGGACTACGAGCAGTACTTC.

The chain uses TRBV30 and TRBJ1-3, with D perhaps TRBD1 (6 bases). Deletions cut 1 base from V and 2 bases from J, with 9 bases between. The CDR3 has 14 amino acids. CDR1 is GTSNPN and CDR2 is SVGIG in the germline V gene (reference sequence). CDR3 residues: CAWSGGGPGNTIYF. The CDR3 DNA sequence: TGTGCCTGGAGTGGGGGGGGGCCTGGAAACACCATATATTTT.

The gene calls are TRBV14 and TRBJ1-2, with D unresolved. In germline, CDR1 is SGHDN, CDR2 FVKESK. V lost 1 base, J lost 4 bases, and 13 bases lay in between. The CDR3 has 15 amino acids. CDR3 in amino acids: CASSQAGKGGYGYTF. The CDR3 nucleotides are TGTGCCAGCAGCCAAGCGGGGAAGGGAGGCTATGGCTACACCTTC.

The rearrangement joins TRBV30 to TRBJ2-7, with a weak D call TRBD1 (7 bases). Looked up from germline, CDR1 is GTSNPN and CDR2 is SVGIG (reference sequence). The length of the CDR3 is 13 residues. The V end lost 4 bases, the J end lost 3 bases, and 13 bases lay between the germline ends. CDR3 coding DNA: TGTGCCTGGACCCCAGGGGGGTACTACGAGCAGTACTTC. Amino acids: CAWTPGGYYEQYF.

The chain couples TRBV5-6 to TRBJ2-5, with TRBD2 matching 7 bases. Germline V gene data show CDR1 as SGHDT and CDR2 as YYEEEE. This CDR3 is built from 14 residues. The J segment lost 0 bases and the V segment lost 7 bases, leaving 6 bases of the junction unmatched. CDR3 protein: CASSAGGYQETQYF. CDR3 in DNA: TGTGCCAGCTCAGCCGGGGGGTACCAAGAGACCCAGTACTTC.

This chain joins TRBV7-2 and TRBJ2-5, with D hard to call. V gave up 5 bases and J gave up 2 bases, with 9 bases separating them. The CDR3 consists of 13 residues. Germline V gene sequence: CDR1 SGHTA, CDR2 FQGNSA. For the CDR3, the DNA is TGTGCCAGCAGCCTGTATTTACAAGAGACCCAGTACTTC. This gives the protein CASSLYLQETQYF.

This chain connects TRBV30 to TRBJ1-2; weak D call: TRBD1 (6 bases). Between the trimmed V and J ends, which lost 3 bases and 9 bases, there was a span of 17 bases. Germline V gives CDR1 GTSNPN, CDR2 SVGIG (reference sequence). CDR3 length equals 13 residues. The CDR3 bases are TGTGCCTGGAGGGGAACAGGGCGAAGCAGCTACACCTTC. Protein product: CAWRGTGRSSYTF.

This clone was seen only a few times. This chain connects TRBV28 to TRBJ2-2; D remains ambiguous. The CDR3 sequence is 14 residues long. Trimming left V 6 bases short and J 7 bases short, with 15 bases between. Germline V gene data show CDR1 as MDHEN and CDR2 as SYDVKM. CDR3 amino acids: CASSPPGEHGELFF. The DNA of the CDR3 is TGTGCCAGCAGCCCCCCCGGAGAACACGGGGAGCTGTTTTTT. The full variable domain, in which reference TRBV28 and TRBJ2-2 provide the parts outside the CDR3, is DVKVTQSSRYLVKRTGEKVFLECVQDMDHENMFWYRQDPGLGLRLIYFSYDVKMKEKGDIPEGYSVSREKKERFSLILESASTNQTSMYLCASSPPGEHGELFFGEGSRLTVL.

This clone was counted only a few times. In nucleotides, the CDR3 is TGTGCCAGCAGCTTTACAGGGGGGCACATGAACACTGAAGCTTTCTTT. Translated: CASSFTGGHMNTEAFF. The chain carries TRBV11-2 and TRBJ1-1, with 8 bases lining up with TRBD1. Trimming at V came to 3 bases and at J to 0 bases, leaving 6 bases not matched to a gene. CDR1 is SGHAT and CDR2 is FQNNGV in the germline V gene. This CDR3 contains 16 residues.

V is TRBV21-1 and J is TRBJ2-5; TRBD2 is taken as the D call from the table, unchecked against the DNA. TRBV21-1 has pseudogene status. The CDR3 covers 15 residues. The CDR3 loop is CASSRAGDNQETQYF. The CDR3, as DNA: TGTGCCAGCAGCCGAGCGGGGGATAATCAAGAGACCCAGTACTTC.

This clone was counted between two and nine times. This chain uses TRBV4-1 with TRBJ2-2; a weak D match, TRBD1 (6 bases). Trimming shortened V by 3 bases and J by 3 bases, and 14 bases separated the two germline ends. Germline CDR1 MGHRA, CDR2 YSYEKL. This CDR3 comprises 16 residues. The CDR3 region is CASSHPQGQDTGELFF. Written as DNA, the CDR3 is TGCGCCAGCAGCCATCCACAGGGCCAGGACACCGGGGAGCTGTTTTTT.

The V and J genes are TRBV19 and TRBJ1-1, with 7 bases identical to TRBD1. This CDR3 region has 14 residues. From germline, CDR1 is LNHDA and CDR2 SQIVND (reference sequence). V trimming: 6 bases; J trimming: 3 bases; junction bases outside the gene matches: 7. CDR3 sequence reads: CASRATGWDTEAFF. CDR3 bases: TGTGCCAGTAGGGCGACAGGGTGGGACACTGAAGCTTTCTTT.

The chain couples TRBV3-1 (or the pseudogene TRBV3-2) to TRBJ2-3; D not certain. The CDR3 sequence is 15 residues long. The germline V gene has CDR1 LGHDT and CDR2 YNNKEL (reference sequence). Deletions cut 0 bases from V and 0 bases from J, with 7 bases between. CDR3 in DNA: TGTGCCAGCAGCCAAGATTCTTCCAGCACAGATACGCAGTATTTT. It codes for CASSQDSSSTDTQYF.

This chain uses TRBV5-5 with TRBJ1-4; D ambiguous. The V gene's germline CDR1 is SGHKS and CDR2 YYEKEE (reference sequence). The CDR3 length is 14 residues. V dropped 4 bases and J dropped 4 bases, with 11 bases sitting between them. CDR3 DNA: TGTGCCAGCAGCCTACAGAGTGGTAATGAAAAACTGTTTTTT. Its translation is CASSLQSGNEKLFF.

The genes are TRBV4-1 and TRBJ2-3, with TRBD2 as a possible D gene (5 bases). This CDR3 comprises 13 residues. Germline V gene sequence: CDR1 MGHRA, CDR2 YSYEKL. V was shortened by 4 bases and J by 6 bases, with 11 bases between the two germline ends. The CDR3, as DNA: TGCGCCAGCAGCCCACCTAGGGAGGATACGCAGTATTTT. Its translation: CASSPPREDTQYF.

The J gene is TRBJ1-3, the V gene TRBV9; tentative D call: TRBD1 (5 bases). Germline V CDR1 and CDR2: SGDLS, YYNGEE. The CDR3 length is 13 residues. Between the trimmed V and J ends, which lost 7 bases and 0 bases, there was a span of 8 bases. The DNA of the CDR3 is TGTGCCAGCGGCACAGGCTCTGGAAACACCATATATTTT. Amino acid sequence: CASGTGSGNTIYF.

The chain recombines TRBV7-2 with TRBJ2-1; TRBD2 agrees at 10 bases. V was pared by 4 bases and J by 2 bases, with 11 bases of the junction left unmatched. Germline V gene lookup returns CDR1 SGHTA and CDR2 FQGNSA. The CDR3 contains 18 residues. The CDR3 here is CASSSASGGATPYNEQFF. Written as DNA, the CDR3 is TGTGCCAGCAGCTCCGCTAGCGGGGGAGCAACCCCCTACAATGAGCAGTTCTTC.

This clone was recorded once. V usage is TRBV18 and J usage is TRBJ1-2, with 8 bases that match TRBD1. V shed 2 bases and J 1 base; nucleotides not matched to a gene: 3. Germline assignment: CDR1 KGHSH and CDR2 LQKENI. This CDR3 comprises 15 residues. The CDR3: CASSPAGGHNYGYTF. CDR3 nucleotides: TGTGCCAGCTCACCAGCAGGGGGCCATAACTATGGCTACACCTTC.

The genes are TRBV9 and TRBJ2-5, with TRBD1 identical over 8 bases. Trimming removed 4 bases from V and 9 bases from J; junction bases left unmatched: 11. The CDR3 has 14 amino acids. Germline values: CDR1 SGDLS, CDR2 YYNGEE. In DNA, the CDR3 is TGTGCCAGCAGCCCCGGGACAGGAATTTCGTCCCAGTACTTC. Translation gives CASSPGTGISSQYF.

The chain recombines TRBV5-1 with TRBJ1-1; the D gene is possibly TRBD1 (6 bases). V was shortened by 5 bases and J by 6 bases, with 14 bases between the two germline ends. Germline V gives CDR1 SGHRS, CDR2 YFSETQ. CDR3 size: 13 residues. DNA of the CDR3: TGCGCCAGCAGTGGTGGGGACACCGCTGAAGCTTTCTTT. This encodes CASSGGDTAEAFF.